This T cell receptor (beta chain) was identified during a study of blood T cell repertoires in COVID-19. Assay used: immunoSEQ multiplex PCR; TCRdb lists only in-frame clones, some missing. Of under 150,000 clones in the sample, more than 70% were seen once. This clone came up once. Unmatched junction bases numbered 10, after V lost 5 bases and J lost 4 bases. The V gene's germline CDR1 is SGHTA and CDR2 FQGNSA. This CDR3 region has 16 residues. The receptor comes from a woman between 70 and 85 years old who had recovered from COVID-19. Sequenced input: peripheral blood. The V call is TRBV7-2, the J call TRBJ1-1, with 10 bases aligning to TRBD1. DNA of the CDR3: TGTGCCAGCAGCCAAGACAGGGGGCGTGGTCCCACTGAAGCTTTCTTT. This encodes CASSQDRGRGPTEAFF.